The 5 T cell receptor beta chains given below trace back to one sample, sequenced in a study of blood T cell repertoires in COVID-19. Repertoires were generated with immunoSEQ multiplex PCR, while TCRdb's copy carries only in-frame clones and drops some. The sample carries 150,000 to 200,000 clones, 90% recorded once. The sequenced sample consisted of peripheral blood. Receptors were obtained from a middle-aged man with acute or convalescent COVID-19.

The genes are TRBV5-1 and TRBJ2-1; the D is unclear. There are 15 residues in the CDR3. In germline, CDR1 is SGHRS, CDR2 YFSETQ. V dropped 0 bases and J dropped 0 bases, with 7 bases sitting between them. This CDR3 reads CASSLGHNSYNEQFF. For the CDR3, the DNA is TGCGCCAGCAGCTTGGGACACAACTCCTACAATGAGCAGTTCTTC.

As to this clone: Different DNA sequences within this sample yield the same CDR3. CDR3: CASRQTGNTEAFF. Written as DNA, the CDR3 is TGTGCCAGTAGACAGACAGGGAACACTGAAGCTTTCTTT. The chain has TRBV19 and TRBJ1-1; perhaps TRBD1 as D (6 bases). Germline CDR1 LNHDA, CDR2 SQIVND (reference sequence). Trimming cost V 6 bases and J 1 base, with 9 bases left between them. The length of the CDR3 is 13 residues.

In its sample, this clone was seen once. This chain uses TRBV5-5 with TRBJ1-1; D uncertain. The length of the CDR3 is 13 residues. V gave up 1 base and J gave up 0 bases, with 4 bases separating them. Germline loops: CDR1 SGHKS, CDR2 YYEKEE (reference sequence). CDR3 residues: CASSLSVNTEAFF. The CDR3 DNA reads as TGTGCCAGCAGCTTGTCAGTGAACACTGAAGCTTTCTTT.

This rearrangement joins TRBV4-2 to TRBJ2-3, with 12 bases aligning to TRBD2. This CDR3 contains 18 residues. Trimming at V came to 1 base and at J to 5 bases, leaving 10 bases not matched to a gene. Germline lookup yields CDR1 LGHNA and CDR2 YNFKEQ. Here the CDR3 reads CASSQGPPSGGALDTQYF. CDR3 DNA: TGTGCCAGCAGCCAAGGACCCCCTAGCGGGGGGGCCCTAGATACGCAGTATTTT.

This clone has only a few counts. The V gene is TRBV7-6, the J gene TRBJ1-5; 7 bases line up with TRBD1. This CDR3 has 17 amino acids. Trimming took 3 bases from V and 0 from J; bases not matched to a gene: 8. From germline, CDR1 is SGHVS and CDR2 FNYEAQ. CDR3 in amino acids: CASSLGPRGNSNQPQHF. As DNA, the CDR3 is TGTGCCAGCAGCTTGGGGCCCAGGGGGAATAGCAATCAGCCCCAGCATTTT.